The following is a T cell receptor (beta chain) sequence with its context. Its antigen is still unknown. This specimen comes from a study of T cell responses to AZD1222 COVID-19 vaccine. Study results and caveats: Clonal diversity was possibly underestimated, and white British individuals and females predominated among donors. Spike-specific TCR repertoires showed rising breadth and depth after two AZD1222 doses.

V was clipped by 0 bases and J by 2 bases; unmatched bases: 11. Germline loops: CDR1 LGHNA, CDR2 YSLEER. The CDR3 totals 18 residues. Measured with immunoSEQ multiplex PCR; TCRdb has only the in-frame clones, and not every one. The sample shows over 120,000 clones, about 92% of them seen only once. Pooling was applied to second doses at about 4 or about 12 weeks. The V and J genes are TRBV4-3 and TRBJ2-5, with 8 bases fitting TRBD2. The sequences come from peripheral blood, collected 28 days after the second AZD1222 dose. This TCR came from an adult who received the AZD1222 COVID-19 vaccine. In DNA, the CDR3 is TGCGCCAGCAGCCAAGAGTGGCGCGGCGGGAGGAATCAAGAGACCCAGTACTTC. Encoded protein: CASSQEWRGGRNQETQYF.